These T cell receptor beta chains were read from a single sample in a study of blood T cells in healthy people across ages. A single record per CDR3 protein comes from TCRdb applying MiXCR to the 5' RACE reads. The sample lists some 1.6 million distinct CDR3 sequences, approximately 32% occurring once. Input material: blood. Receptor source: a woman under 40 in good health. Each CDR3 is given with its conserved first and last residue. The D gene is left open where the match is weak. Size is omitted from some rows. Given values are once, few, many or a class for expanded clones.

v_gene,d_gene,j_gene,abundance,CDR3aa,CDR3nt
TRBV5-6,-,TRBJ1-1,-,CASSWVGGTTEAFF,TGTGCCAGCAGCTGGGTGGGGGGCACCACTGAAGCTTTCTTT
TRBV20-1,TRBD2,TRBJ2-7,-,CSAMTSGGSRSEQYF,TGCAGTGCTATGACTAGCGGGGGGTCGCGTAGCGAGCAGTACTTC
TRBV10-2,TRBD2,TRBJ2-7,-,CASSSSSGSSEQYF,TGCGCCAGCAGCTCGTCTAGCGGGAGTAGCGAGCAGTACTTC
TRBV6-6,TRBD1,TRBJ1-5,-,CASSYQTGKNQPQHF,TGTGCCAGCAGTTACCAGACAGGGAAAAATCAGCCCCAGCATTTT
TRBV20-1,-,TRBJ2-3,-,CSADSLRGNTDTQYF,TGTAGTGCTGATAGCCTTAGGGGGAACACAGATACGCAGTATTTT
TRBV9,-,TRBJ2-3,-,CASSVDPPPAPTDTQYF,TGTGCCAGCAGCGTAGACCCCCCACCCGCGCCCACAGATACGCAGTATTTT
TRBV20-1,-,TRBJ2-5,few,CSARSGGMYETQYF,TGCAGTGCTAGATCCGGAGGGATGTATGAGACCCAGTACTTC
TRBV6-5,-,TRBJ2-7,-,CASSLDSYYEQYF,TGTGCCAGCAGCCTCGACAGTTACTACGAGCAGTACTTC
TRBV10-3,TRBD2,TRBJ2-5,-,CAISLDGREGPQYF,TGTGCCATCTCTTTAGACGGGCGGGAGGGCCCCCAGTACTTC
TRBV3-1,TRBD2,TRBJ2-2,-,CASSRGLAGGFGELFF,TGTGCCAGCAGCCGCGGACTAGCGGGAGGTTTCGGGGAGCTGTTTTTT
TRBV6-1,-,TRBJ2-7,few,CASTTGGTGYEQYF,TGTGCCAGCACCACGGGTGGTACCGGCTACGAGCAGTACTTC
TRBV5-1,TRBD1,TRBJ2-1,few,CASSSGTGVEQFF,TGCGCCAGCAGCTCCGGGACAGGGGTCGAGCAGTTCTTC
TRBV6-2/TRBV6-3,TRBD2,TRBJ2-3,many,CASSYSAGRADTQYF,TGTGCCAGCAGTTACTCCGCGGGGAGGGCAGATACGCAGTATTTT
TRBV29-1,-,TRBJ1-2,-,CSARTVIPCYGYTF,TGCAGCGCCAGGACAGTCATTCCCTGTTATGGCTACACCTTC
TRBV13,-,TRBJ2-2,-,CASSFGEAGELFF,TGTGCCAGCAGCTTCGGGGAGGCCGGGGAGCTGTTTTTT
TRBV9,-,TRBJ2-5,few,CARHGAYQETQYF,TGTGCCAGACACGGGGCATACCAAGAGACCCAGTACTTC
TRBV4-1,-,TRBJ2-5,few,CASSPVALAETQYF,TGCGCCAGCAGCCCGGTCGCGCTAGCTGAGACCCAGTACTTC
TRBV7-6,-,TRBJ1-5,-,CASSLESDNQPQHF,TGTGCCAGCAGCTTAGAAAGTGATAATCAGCCCCAGCATTTT
TRBV6-6,TRBD1,TRBJ1-2,few,CASSYPDRTDGYTF,TGTGCCAGCAGTTACCCGGACAGGACGGATGGCTACACCTTC
TRBV12-3/TRBV12-4,TRBD1,TRBJ2-7,few,CASNPTGPLYEQYF,TGTGCCAGCAACCCGACAGGGCCATTATACGAGCAGTACTTC
TRBV9,-,TRBJ1-4,few,CASTSLGTNEKLFF,TGTGCCAGCACATCGCTGGGGACTAATGAAAAACTGTTTTTT
TRBV6-1,TRBD1,TRBJ1-1,-,CASSDLQGLFTEAFF,TGTGCCAGCAGTGATTTACAGGGGTTGTTCACTGAAGCTTTCTTT
TRBV6-4,-,TRBJ2-7,few,CASSRRVRFSSYEQYF,TGTGCCAGCAGTAGAAGAGTCCGATTCTCTTCCTACGAGCAGTACTTC